Listed below are T cell receptor beta chains from one sample, sequenced in a study of shared clonotypes between healthy human individuals. Clones were sequenced by immunoSEQ multiplex PCR, and TCRdb holds only the in-frame ones, with some missing. The data hold roughly 2,300,000 clones, with 92% observed a single time. The source material was naive CD4+ T cells from PBMCs. The receptors derive from a man younger than 35 in good health. Some clones in this sample may be carry-over from other donors' samples. Both conserved end residues are part of each CDR3. The order of the fields is D gene, J gene, clone size, V gene, CDR3 protein, CDR3 DNA. D genes are given only for firm matches. For some rows the clone size is stated as once, few or many, or as a class when expanded; others skip it.

d_call: .
j_call: TRBJ2-3
clone_size: once
v_call: TRBV27
cdr3_aa: CASSPNRGTDTQYF
cdr3_nt: TGTGCCAGCAGTCCAAACAGGGGCACAGATACGCAGTATTTT

d_call: .
j_call: TRBJ2-7
clone_size: .
v_call: TRBV19
cdr3_aa: CANPPDKTYEQYF
cdr3_nt: TGTGCCAACCCGCCGGACAAGACCTACGAGCAGTACTTC

d_call: TRBD1
j_call: TRBJ1-2
clone_size: .
v_call: TRBV28
cdr3_aa: CATRGQGILNYGYTF
cdr3_nt: TGTGCCACCCGGGGACAGGGGATCCTTAACTATGGCTACACCTTC

d_call: .
j_call: TRBJ2-1
clone_size: .
v_call: TRBV4-1
cdr3_aa: CASSQDPANEQFF
cdr3_nt: TGCGCCAGCAGCCAAGATCCGGCGAATGAGCAGTTCTTC

d_call: TRBD1
j_call: TRBJ2-7
clone_size: .
v_call: TRBV28
cdr3_aa: CASSQGPGTGTYEQYF
cdr3_nt: TGTGCCAGCAGTCAAGGCCCCGGGACAGGGACATACGAGCAGTACTTC

d_call: .
j_call: TRBJ1-3
clone_size: .
v_call: TRBV29-1
cdr3_aa: CSVEVRNTIYF
cdr3_nt: TGCAGCGTTGAAGTTAGAAACACCATATATTTT

d_call: .
j_call: TRBJ2-3
clone_size: .
v_call: TRBV11-2
cdr3_aa: CASSFGEASADTQYF
cdr3_nt: TGTGCCAGCAGCTTTGGGGAGGCGTCGGCAGATACGCAGTATTTT

d_call: .
j_call: TRBJ2-1
clone_size: .
v_call: TRBV7-9
cdr3_aa: CASSRSGGFEQFF
cdr3_nt: TGTGCCAGCAGCCGCAGTGGGGGATTTGAGCAGTTCTTC

d_call: .
j_call: TRBJ1-1
clone_size: .
v_call: TRBV27
cdr3_aa: CASSPYVSQNTEAFF
cdr3_nt: TGTGCCAGCAGTCCCTATGTCTCGCAGAACACTGAAGCTTTCTTT

d_call: TRBD1
j_call: TRBJ1-2
clone_size: .
v_call: TRBV14
cdr3_aa: CASSQVLGGGAYGYTF
cdr3_nt: TGTGCCAGCAGCCAAGTTTTGGGAGGGGGCGCTTACGGCTACACCTTC

d_call: .
j_call: TRBJ2-7
clone_size: .
v_call: TRBV6-6
cdr3_aa: CASTPSGGYEQYF
cdr3_nt: TGTGCCAGCACCCCAAGTGGGGGCTACGAGCAGTACTTC

d_call: .
j_call: TRBJ1-2
clone_size: .
v_call: TRBV2
cdr3_aa: CASRGGTNYGYTF
cdr3_nt: TGTGCCAGCAGGGGGGGGACGAACTATGGCTACACCTTC

d_call: TRBD2
j_call: TRBJ2-7
clone_size: .
v_call: TRBV5-1
cdr3_aa: CASSLAVGGDDEQYF
cdr3_nt: TGCGCCAGCAGCTTGGCCGTGGGAGGGGACGACGAGCAGTACTTC

d_call: TRBD2
j_call: TRBJ2-3
clone_size: .
v_call: TRBV5-1
cdr3_aa: CASSFSSGLAGSSTDTQYF
cdr3_nt: TGCGCCAGCAGCTTTTCGTCGGGACTAGCGGGATCCTCCACAGATACGCAGTATTTT

d_call: TRBD1
j_call: TRBJ2-7
clone_size: .
v_call: TRBV6-6
cdr3_aa: CASSKDRGQYEQYF
cdr3_nt: TGTGCCAGCAGTAAGGACAGGGGGCAGTACGAGCAGTACTTC

d_call: .
j_call: TRBJ2-5
clone_size: .
v_call: TRBV20-1
cdr3_aa: CSARDQETQYF
cdr3_nt: TGCAGTGCTAGGGACCAAGAGACCCAGTACTTC

d_call: .
j_call: TRBJ1-2
clone_size: .
v_call: TRBV28
cdr3_aa: CASTVGGENYGYTF
cdr3_nt: TGTGCCAGCACCGTAGGCGGTGAGAACTATGGCTACACCTTC

d_call: TRBD1
j_call: TRBJ2-6
clone_size: .
v_call: TRBV7-3
cdr3_aa: CASSSQATGGFSGANVLTF
cdr3_nt: TGTGCCAGCAGCTCCCAAGCGACAGGGGGGTTCTCTGGGGCCAACGTCCTGACTTTC

d_call: TRBD2
j_call: TRBJ2-7
clone_size: .
v_call: TRBV7-8
cdr3_aa: CASSLVGTSGTYEQYF
cdr3_nt: TGTGCCAGCAGCTTAGTTGGGACTAGCGGGACCTACGAGCAGTACTTC

d_call: .
j_call: TRBJ1-1
clone_size: .
v_call: TRBV5-4
cdr3_aa: CASSLRGANTEAFF
cdr3_nt: TGTGCCAGCAGCTTGAGGGGCGCAAACACTGAAGCTTTCTTT

d_call: TRBD2
j_call: TRBJ2-7
clone_size: .
v_call: TRBV2
cdr3_aa: CASSLSGGSSYEQYF
cdr3_nt: TGTGCCAGCAGTCTTAGCGGGGGGAGCTCCTACGAGCAGTACTTC

d_call: TRBD1
j_call: TRBJ1-5
clone_size: .
v_call: TRBV16
cdr3_aa: CASTPYRGGNQPQHF
cdr3_nt: TGTGCCAGCACCCCTTACAGGGGAGGCAATCAGCCCCAGCATTTT

d_call: .
j_call: TRBJ1-2
clone_size: .
v_call: TRBV7-2
cdr3_aa: CASSVRATVPNYGYTF
cdr3_nt: TGTGCCAGCAGCGTTAGAGCGACCGTTCCGAACTATGGCTACACCTTC

d_call: TRBD1
j_call: TRBJ1-4
clone_size: .
v_call: TRBV19
cdr3_aa: CASSFPGQGPNEKLFF
cdr3_nt: TGTGCCAGTAGTTTCCCGGGACAGGGACCTAATGAAAAACTGTTTTTT

d_call: TRBD1
j_call: TRBJ1-2
clone_size: once
v_call: TRBV7-9
cdr3_aa: CASSPGQGVSGYTF
cdr3_nt: TGTGCCAGCAGCCCCGGACAGGGTGTGAGTGGCTACACCTTC

d_call: TRBD1
j_call: TRBJ1-2
clone_size: .
v_call: TRBV19
cdr3_aa: CASSARRTGLGGYTF
cdr3_nt: TGTGCCAGTAGTGCTCGCCGGACAGGGTTGGGAGGCTACACCTTC

d_call: TRBD2
j_call: TRBJ2-1
clone_size: .
v_call: TRBV7-2
cdr3_aa: CASSLASGSSYNEQFF
cdr3_nt: TGTGCCAGCAGCTTGGCTAGCGGAAGCTCCTACAATGAGCAGTTCTTC